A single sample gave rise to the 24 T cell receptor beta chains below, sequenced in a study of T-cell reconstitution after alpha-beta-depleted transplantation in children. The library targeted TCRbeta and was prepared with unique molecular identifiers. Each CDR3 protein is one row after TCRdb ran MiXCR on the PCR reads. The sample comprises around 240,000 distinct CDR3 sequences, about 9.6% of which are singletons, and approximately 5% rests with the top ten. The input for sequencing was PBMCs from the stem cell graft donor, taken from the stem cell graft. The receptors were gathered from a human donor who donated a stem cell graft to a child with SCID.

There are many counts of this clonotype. In nucleotides, the CDR3 is TGCAGTGTCGTGACTAGCGGGGGGCCCCTCTCCTACAATGAGCAGTTCTTC. Encoded protein: CSVVTSGGPLSYNEQFF. The chain couples TRBV20-1 to TRBJ2-1, with TRBD2 matching 13 bases. V shed 7 bases, J shed 0 bases, and the junction held 9 bases outside the gene matches. Germline V gives CDR1 DFQATT, CDR2 SNEGSKA (reference sequence). The CDR3 runs 17 residues.

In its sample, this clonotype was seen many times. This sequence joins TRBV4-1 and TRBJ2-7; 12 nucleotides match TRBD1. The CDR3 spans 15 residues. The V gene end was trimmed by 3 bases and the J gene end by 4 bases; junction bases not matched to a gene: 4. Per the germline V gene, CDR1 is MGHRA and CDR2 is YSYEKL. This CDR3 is CASSQGTGGWYEQYF. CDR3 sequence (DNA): TGCGCCAGCAGCCAGGGGACAGGGGGCTGGTACGAGCAGTACTTC.

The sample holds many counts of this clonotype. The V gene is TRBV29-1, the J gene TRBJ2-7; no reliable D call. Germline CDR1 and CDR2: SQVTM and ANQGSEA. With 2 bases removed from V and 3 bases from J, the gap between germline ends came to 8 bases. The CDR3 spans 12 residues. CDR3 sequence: CSVELAGYEQYF. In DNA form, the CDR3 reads TGCAGCGTTGAACTGGCAGGCTACGAGCAGTACTTC.

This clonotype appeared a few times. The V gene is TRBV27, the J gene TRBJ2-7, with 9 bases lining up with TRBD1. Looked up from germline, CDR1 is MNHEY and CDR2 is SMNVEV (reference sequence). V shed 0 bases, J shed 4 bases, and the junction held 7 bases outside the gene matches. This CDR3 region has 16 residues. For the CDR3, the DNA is TGTGCCAGCAGTTTATCTTGGGGGGACAGGGAGTACGAGCAGTACTTC. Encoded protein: CASSLSWGDREYEQYF.

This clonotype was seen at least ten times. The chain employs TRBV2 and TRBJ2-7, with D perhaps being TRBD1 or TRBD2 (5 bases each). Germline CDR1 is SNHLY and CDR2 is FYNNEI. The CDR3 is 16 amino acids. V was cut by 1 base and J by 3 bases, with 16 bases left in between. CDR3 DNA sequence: TGTGCCAGCAGTGAAGACAGGTCGAGAGGGGTCTACGAGCAGTACTTC. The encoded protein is CASSEDRSRGVYEQYF.

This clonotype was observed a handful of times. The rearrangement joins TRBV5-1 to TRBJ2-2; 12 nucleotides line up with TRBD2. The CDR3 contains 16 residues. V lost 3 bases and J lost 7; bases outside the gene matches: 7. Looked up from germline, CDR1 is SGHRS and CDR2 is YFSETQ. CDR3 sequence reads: CASSSSGGAFGGELFF. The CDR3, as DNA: TGCGCCAGCAGCTCTAGCGGGGGGGCTTTCGGCGGGGAGCTGTTTTTT.

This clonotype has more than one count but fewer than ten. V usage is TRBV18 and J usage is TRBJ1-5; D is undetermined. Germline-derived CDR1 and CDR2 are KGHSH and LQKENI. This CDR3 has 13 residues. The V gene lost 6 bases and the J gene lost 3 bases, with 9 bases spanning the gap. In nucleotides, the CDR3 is TGTGCCAGCTCCCCGAGTCTCAATCAGCCCCAGCATTTT. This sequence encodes CASSPSLNQPQHF.

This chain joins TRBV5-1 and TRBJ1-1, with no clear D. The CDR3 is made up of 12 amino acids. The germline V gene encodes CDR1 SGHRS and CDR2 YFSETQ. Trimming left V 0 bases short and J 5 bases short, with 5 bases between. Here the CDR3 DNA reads TGCGCCAGCAGCTTGGGAGCAACTGAAGCTTTCTTT. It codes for CASSLGATEAFF.

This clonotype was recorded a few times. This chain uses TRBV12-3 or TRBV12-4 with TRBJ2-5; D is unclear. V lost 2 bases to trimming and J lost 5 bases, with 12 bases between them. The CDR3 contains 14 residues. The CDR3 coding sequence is TGTGCCAGCAGTTTAAATCCCCTCGGGGAGACCCAGTACTTC. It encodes CASSLNPLGETQYF.

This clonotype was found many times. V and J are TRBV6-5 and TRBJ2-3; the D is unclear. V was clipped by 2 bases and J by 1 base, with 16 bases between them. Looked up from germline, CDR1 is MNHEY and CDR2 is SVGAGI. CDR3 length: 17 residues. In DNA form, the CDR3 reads TGTGCCAGCAGTTACCCTCGGGTGGGAAAGGGCACAGATACGCAGTATTTT. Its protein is CASSYPRVGKGTDTQYF.

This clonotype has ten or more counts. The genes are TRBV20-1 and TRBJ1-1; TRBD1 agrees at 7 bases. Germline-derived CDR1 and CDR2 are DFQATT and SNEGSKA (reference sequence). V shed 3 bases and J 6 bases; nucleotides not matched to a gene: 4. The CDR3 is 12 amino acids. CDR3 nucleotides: TGCAGTGCTAGCCTAGGGACAGCTGAAGCTTTCTTT. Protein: CSASLGTAEAFF.

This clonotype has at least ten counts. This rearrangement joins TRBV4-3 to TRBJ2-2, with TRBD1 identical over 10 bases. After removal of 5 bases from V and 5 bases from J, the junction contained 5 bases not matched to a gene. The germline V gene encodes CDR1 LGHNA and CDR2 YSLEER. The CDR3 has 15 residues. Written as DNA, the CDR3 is TGCGCCAGCAGCAACGGACAGGGGGTAACCGGGGAGCTGTTTTTT. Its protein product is CASSNGQGVTGELFF.

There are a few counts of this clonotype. CDR3 amino acids: CASSLAPPGYSNQPQHF. The CDR3 DNA reads as TGTGCCAGCAGCTTAGCGCCACCAGGTTATAGCAATCAGCCCCAGCATTTT. This chain links TRBV7-9 with TRBJ1-5; D call uncertain. Germline CDR1 SEHNR, CDR2 FQNEAQ (reference sequence). The CDR3 length is 17 residues. Trimming cost V 0 bases and J 0 bases, with 12 bases left between them.

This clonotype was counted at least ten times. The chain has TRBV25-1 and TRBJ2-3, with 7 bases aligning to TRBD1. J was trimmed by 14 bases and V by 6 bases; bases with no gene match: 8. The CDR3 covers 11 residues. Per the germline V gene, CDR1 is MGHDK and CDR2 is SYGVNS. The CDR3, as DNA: TGTGCCAGCAGGGGAGAGGGGGCTCTGTATTTT. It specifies CASRGEGALYF.

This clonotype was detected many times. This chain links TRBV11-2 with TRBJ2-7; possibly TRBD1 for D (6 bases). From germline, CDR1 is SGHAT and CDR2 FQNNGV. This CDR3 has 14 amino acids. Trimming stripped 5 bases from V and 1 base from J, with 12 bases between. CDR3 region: CASSQGFPSYEQYF. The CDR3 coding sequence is TGTGCCAGCAGCCAGGGGTTCCCTTCCTACGAGCAGTACTTC.

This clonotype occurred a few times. CDR3 region: CSARDGALYEQYF. The CDR3 bases are TGCAGTGCTAGAGATGGGGCACTTTACGAGCAGTACTTC. V is TRBV20-1 and J is TRBJ2-7; a weak D match, TRBD1 (5 bases). The length of the CDR3 is 13 residues. V lost 0 bases and J lost 4, with 10 bases in between. Germline assignment: CDR1 DFQATT and CDR2 SNEGSKA (reference sequence).

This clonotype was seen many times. The DNA for the CDR3 is TGTGCCAGCAGTTGGGCGACAGGGGGAAATCAGCCCCAGCATTTT. Its translation is CASSWATGGNQPQHF. The chain uses TRBV12-3 or TRBV12-4 and TRBJ1-5; the match to TRBD1 covers 9 bases. J was trimmed by 4 bases and V by 4 bases; bases with no gene match: 5. This CDR3 comprises 15 residues.

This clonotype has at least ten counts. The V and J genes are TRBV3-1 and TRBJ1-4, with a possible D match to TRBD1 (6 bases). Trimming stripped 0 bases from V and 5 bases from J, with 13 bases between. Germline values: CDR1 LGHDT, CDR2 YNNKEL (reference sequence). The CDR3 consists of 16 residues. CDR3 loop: CASSQDPGVGNEKLFF. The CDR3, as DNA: TGTGCCAGCAGCCAAGATCCAGGGGTAGGGAATGAAAAACTGTTTTTT.

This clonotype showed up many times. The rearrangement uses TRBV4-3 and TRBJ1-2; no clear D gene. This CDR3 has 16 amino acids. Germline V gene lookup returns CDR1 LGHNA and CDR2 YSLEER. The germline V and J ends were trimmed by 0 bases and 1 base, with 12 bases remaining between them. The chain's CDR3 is CASSQDLLQDNYGYTF. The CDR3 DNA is TGCGCCAGCAGCCAAGATTTATTACAAGATAACTATGGCTACACCTTC.

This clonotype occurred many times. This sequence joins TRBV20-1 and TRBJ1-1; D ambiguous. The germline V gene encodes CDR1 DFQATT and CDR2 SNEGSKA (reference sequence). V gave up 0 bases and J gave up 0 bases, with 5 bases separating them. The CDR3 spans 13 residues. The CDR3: CSARDALNTEAFF. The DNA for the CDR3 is TGCAGTGCTAGAGATGCCCTGAACACTGAAGCTTTCTTT.

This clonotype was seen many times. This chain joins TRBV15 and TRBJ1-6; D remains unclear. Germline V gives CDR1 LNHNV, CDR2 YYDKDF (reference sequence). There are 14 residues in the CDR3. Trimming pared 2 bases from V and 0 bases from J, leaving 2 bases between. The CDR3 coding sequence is TGTGCCACCAGCAGAAGCTCCTATAATTCACCCCTCCACTTT. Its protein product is CATSRSSYNSPLHF.

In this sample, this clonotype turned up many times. CDR3 DNA: TGCAGTGCTAGAGATTACAACCGGCAGGGGGCCTACAATGAGCAGTTCTTC. Encoded protein: CSARDYNRQGAYNEQFF. The chain is built from TRBV20-1 and TRBJ2-1; TRBD1 matches at 7 bases. After removal of 0 bases from V and 2 bases from J, the junction contained 10 bases not matched to a gene. The CDR3 is 17 amino acids. The germline CDR1 and CDR2 sequences are DFQATT and SNEGSKA (reference sequence).

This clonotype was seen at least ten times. For the CDR3, the DNA is TGTGCCACCCGACAGCATCAGTTGGCGGGTGGCTACACCTTC. Translated, it gives CATRQHQLAGGYTF. The gene calls are TRBV6-2 or TRBV6-3 and TRBJ1-2, with TRBD1 as a possible D gene (5 bases). The V gene's germline CDR1 is MNHEY and CDR2 SVGEGT. CDR3 size: 14 residues. Trimming took off 10 bases at V and 7 bases at J, with 22 bases between the two ends.

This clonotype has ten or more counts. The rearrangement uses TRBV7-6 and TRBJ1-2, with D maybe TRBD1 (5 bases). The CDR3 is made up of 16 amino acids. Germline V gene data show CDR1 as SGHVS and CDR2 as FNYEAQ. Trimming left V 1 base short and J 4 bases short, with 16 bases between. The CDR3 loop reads CASSLGAGRSGYGYTF. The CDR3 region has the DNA TGTGCCAGCAGCTTAGGGGCAGGGAGGTCTGGCTATGGCTACACCTTC.